This T cell receptor beta chain came from a study of cytomegalovirus exposure and HLA in healthy donors (dated by TCRdb to 2016 to 2017). Regarding the research as a whole: In an earlier analysis of some 550 of the donors, 276 Gb of sequence data and 100 million or so unique TCR beta sequences from about 190 million T cells were reported. The study aimed to test whether signatures of past pathogen exposure could be identified by cataloging public T cell receptors. The genetic ancestry cluster associated with self-reported Caucasian donors included around four fifths of the 300 to 400 genotyped donors. Besides the first cohort of 500 to 700 subjects, a separate validation cohort made up of over 95 different subjects was used. Donor age, sex, ethnicity and CMV serostatus were collected together with the repertoire data. About five DR-DQ haplotypes were handled as single units for association and clustering because linkage in the cohort was strong. In a later genetic analysis, genome-wide SNP genotypes for about 65% of the roughly 700 donors were used, and that subset was treated as a discovery cohort. An earlier analysis of 500 to 650 of the donors applied high-throughput TCR beta sequencing to assess whether each TCR beta V gene segment acted as functional or pseudogenic. The number of donors typed differed by locus, with about 629-640 for A, B, C, DRB1 and DQB1, about 500 for DQA1, over 600 for DPA1, and around 430 for DPB1. An early release that covered fewer than 800 HLA-typed donors contained about 300 gigabases of sequencing data and 85 million to 100 million unique TCR sequences. In a later analysis, previously published TCR beta repertoires from 666 donors were re-analyzed and high-resolution HLA genotyping was added so that TCR occurrence patterns could be studied. The study combined high-throughput TCR immunosequencing, statistical association of individual TCRs with disease status, and machine learning to predict cytomegalovirus infection status. The T cell repertoires of 666 subjects were profiled by immunosequencing and related to cytomegalovirus serostatus. Class I and class II HLA loci were covered by the typing at four-digit resolution. On average, around 240,000 unique TCR beta nucleotide sequences were sequenced per donor among 398 genotyped donors of the cohort, with 15% to 20% of those sequences being non-productive. In the later analysis, no new phenotypic data were used to find candidate immune exposures; instead, reliance was placed on TCR beta sequences and their occurrence across donors. Every repertoire in the discovery cohort had been generated on one and the same sequencing platform.

Note on this clone: Its antigen is unknown. No base quality information exists; no much larger clone differs at one position.

The receptor library was made with the immunoSEQ multiplex PCR assay. A mixture of 60 forward primers for TCR Vbeta segments and 13 reverse primers for TCR Jbeta segments was used in the multiplex PCR. The CDR3 region of rearranged TCR beta genes was amplified from genomic DNA with a multiplex PCR assay. The amplified TCR beta libraries were sequenced on the Illumina HiSeq System as 87-base-pair reads. Per the original workflow: A later analysis tallied roughly 80 million unique TCR beta chains across the 700 or so repertoires, and about 12 million of those chains were shared by two or more donors. Raw reads were error-corrected and collapsed into unique sequences by a nearest-neighbor algorithm in which closely related sequences were merged to remove PCR and sequencing errors. Alignment of CDR3 sequences to IMGT reference sequences was used to assign V, D and J gene segments. For a sequence to be retained, a match of at least six nucleotides to both a V gene segment and a J gene segment was required. Rearrangements were called productive when the CDR3 lacked stop codons and stayed in frame with V and J; all others were non-productive. Following IMGT convention, CDR3 was defined as the stretch from the second conserved V-encoded cysteine up to the conserved J-encoded phenylalanine. The earlier analysis of more than 450 of the donors excluded sequences that lacked an unambiguous match to a single V gene segment. An earlier analysis of a few hundred of the donors called V segments functional above 56.7% productive rearrangements and segregating when the between-donor standard deviation exceeded 5%. A statistical classification framework was built to diagnose cytomegalovirus status from the catalog of TCR beta chain sequences. V and J gene assignment, in a later analysis, came from comparing TCR nucleotide sequences with IMGT/GENE-DB human TR gene sequences. Using the TCRdist pipeline, a later analysis assigned CDR3 sequences along with most-parsimonious VDJ recombination scenarios. A later analysis defined each TCR beta chain by its CDR3 amino acid sequence plus V-gene family, and excluded reads lacking a unique V-gene family. To address suspected cross-contamination and a sequencing artifact, a later analysis removed several hundred highly shared, low-generation-probability nucleotide sequences. In a later analysis, a clonal expansion index for each public chain was calculated from normalized within-repertoire ranks of inferred template counts. In a later analysis, generation probabilities were computed with a VDJ recombination model fitted to out-of-frame rearrangements, and the resulting probabilities were checked against IGoR. In a later analysis, TCR-TCR, TCR-HLA and TCR-CMV co-occurrence was scored with hypergeometric tests, and a repertoire-size bias correction was applied to TCR pairs. In a later analysis, false discovery rates were estimated by permuting HLA or CMV assignments 20 times. In a later analysis, co-occurring TCRs were grouped using DBSCAN, and TCRdist sequence similarity was added for clustering within HLA-allele-positive subsets. For co-occurrence clustering, repertoires with fewer than 30,000 or more than 120,000 public chains were excluded, along with 5 or 6 repertoires with anomalous nucleotide sharing. TCRdb mirrors the immuneACCESS table, restricted to in-frame sequences. Some clones are absent from its copies; in checked studies, under half trace to an unresolved V gene, and the reason for the others is unknown. The V and J calls and clone size are taken from that table; D and trimming were inferred from the DNA. The sample yields some 150,000 clones; around 72% were counted once. The ten largest clones take up about 4.4% of the sample.

The cohort comprised some 700 healthy bone marrow donors. All cohort members were sampled while nominally healthy, although unrecorded immune exposures were likely present. The donor tested CMV seropositive and was one of the 289 seropositive cohort members. Each donor provided a peripheral blood sample, and peripheral blood mononuclear cells were used for TCR beta sequencing. The Qiagen DNeasy Blood Extraction Kit was used to extract genomic DNA from the blood cell samples. Broad study findings and their caveats: In both the original and validation cohorts, the classifier was reported to diagnose cytomegalovirus status with high specificity and sensitivity. Because some donors lacked HLA typing at each locus, the association tests relied only on the typed subset. While some public TCRs were present in many individuals, most TCR sequences turned up only very rarely across donors. In a later analysis, most CMV-associated TCR beta chains were found to appear HLA-restricted, with HLA associations seemingly driven largely by CMV exposure. A further reported finding was that TCR beta sequences accurately predicted the HLA-A and HLA-B alleles for most subjects in the first cohort. According to a later genetic analysis, donors in an Asian-associated ancestry cluster had fewer N-insertions in productive TCRs than the approximately 650-donor mean. Strong co-occurrence of HLA alleles, especially DR and DQ, made assigning TCR associations to individual alleles difficult. Around 16 rarely observed V segments, including chromosome 9 orphons, were excluded from the earlier analysis of 550 to 700 of the donors because counts were too low. CMV serostatus was the only immune exposure information available for the cohort. A later analysis associated about 18,000 TCR beta sequences with specific HLA alleles at a false discovery rate of 0.05. Correlated functional status among segregating V segments might reflect linkage disequilibrium, but an unknown experimental factor could not be ruled out. The authors suggested that the approach could potentially be extended to other disease states and immunological phenotypes. In vitro tests confirmed that three of the cytomegalovirus-associated TCR beta chains recognize cytomegalovirus antigens. Broadly in line with IMGT annotations, most TCR beta V segments showed up in productive rearrangements about 90% or about 30% of the time in an earlier analysis of about 500 of the donors. A later analysis found that HLA-associated TCR beta chains were more clonally expanded and had lower generation probabilities than equally common non-associated chains. A cluster of highly shared sequence variants was judged likely to be a technical artifact of the sequencing pipeline. A later genetic analysis associated a missense DCLRE1C variant with V-gene and J-gene trimming of TCR beta chains, and an independent cohort replicated the association. The cohort was sequenced for TCR beta chains only, and without alpha or paired-chain data the features that could be detected were limited. Presence/absence analyses assumed roughly uniform sequencing depth across donors, an assumption that may not hold. Several of the top co-occurrence clusters appeared to be linked to parvovirus B19, influenza, CMV and Epstein-Barr virus, according to a later analysis. A total of 150 to 200 TCR beta chains were listed by the study as associated with cytomegalovirus. A later analysis found that TCR association rates varied across HLA loci, with DRB1 alleles showing the most associated TCRs and HLA-C alleles the fewest.

The source material was PBMCs. The sequence derives from a man between 50 and 59 years old in good health and CMV-seropositive.

The bases read TGTGCCAGCAGCTGGGGACAGGCCCTTACCTATGGCTACACCTTC. Its product reads: CASSWGQALTYGYTF. The chain is made from TRBV7-2 and TRBJ1-2; 8 bases in the middle match TRBD1. Based on the germline V gene, the CDR1 and CDR2 sequences are SGHTA and FQGNSA. From the cysteine through the phenylalanine, the CDR3 covers 15 amino acids. Only the CDR3 DNA stays, 45 bases, in frame from base 1. From V the trimming removes 4 bases and from J it removes 4 bases, while the gene matches leave 8 bases of the junction unaccounted for.